This T cell receptor beta chain was sequenced during a study of T cell repertoires in cytomegalovirus infection. About the study: A matching HLA type, together with CMV infection, was signaled by public TCR beta signatures. Study observations and caveats: Clonotype analysis showed dominance of the ex vivo response by HLA-C-restricted CMV-specific TCR beta clonotypes.

Trimming left V 5 bases short and J 9 bases short, with 11 bases between. This CDR3 is built from 12 residues. Germline-derived CDR1 and CDR2 are MNHEY and SMNVEV (reference sequence). Each CDR3 protein gets one entry after TCRdb re-called the reads with MiXCR. Of some 600,000 distinct CDR3 sequences listed, 20% to 25% are singletons. This clonotype was seen at least ten times. The antigen remains unidentified. Material for sequencing was CD8+ T cells from PBMCs. The TCR was taken from a human donor in good health (CMV status not recorded). Some clones in this sample may be carry-over from other donors' samples. The chain links TRBV27 to TRBJ2-1; a possible D gene is TRBD2 (6 bases). CDR3 sequence (DNA): TGTGCCAGCAGTCTTAGCGGAGGTGAGCAGTTCTTC. Amino acid sequence: CASSLSGGEQFF.